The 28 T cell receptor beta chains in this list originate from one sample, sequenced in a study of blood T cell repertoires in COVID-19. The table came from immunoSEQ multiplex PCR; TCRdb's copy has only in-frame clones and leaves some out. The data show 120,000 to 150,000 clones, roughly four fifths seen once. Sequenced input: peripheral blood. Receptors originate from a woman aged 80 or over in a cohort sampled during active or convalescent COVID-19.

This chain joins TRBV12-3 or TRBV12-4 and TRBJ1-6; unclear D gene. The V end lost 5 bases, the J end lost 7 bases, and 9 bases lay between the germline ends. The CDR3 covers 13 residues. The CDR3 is CASSDHSNSPLHF. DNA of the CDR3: TGTGCCAGCAGTGATCACAGCAATTCACCCCTCCACTTT.

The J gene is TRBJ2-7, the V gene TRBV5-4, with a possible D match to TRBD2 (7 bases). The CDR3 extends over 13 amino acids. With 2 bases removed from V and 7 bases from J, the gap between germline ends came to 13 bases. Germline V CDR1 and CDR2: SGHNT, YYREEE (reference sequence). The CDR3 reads CASSFLGGAEQYF. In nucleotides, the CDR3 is TGTGCCAGCAGCTTCCTAGGGGGGGCGGAGCAGTACTTC.

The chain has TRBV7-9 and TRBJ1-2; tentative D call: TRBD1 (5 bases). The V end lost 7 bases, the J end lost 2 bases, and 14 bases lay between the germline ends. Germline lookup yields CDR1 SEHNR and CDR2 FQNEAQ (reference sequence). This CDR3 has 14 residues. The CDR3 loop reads CASTPSGGNYGYTF. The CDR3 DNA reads TGTGCCAGCACCCCCTCCGGGGGGAACTATGGCTACACCTTC.

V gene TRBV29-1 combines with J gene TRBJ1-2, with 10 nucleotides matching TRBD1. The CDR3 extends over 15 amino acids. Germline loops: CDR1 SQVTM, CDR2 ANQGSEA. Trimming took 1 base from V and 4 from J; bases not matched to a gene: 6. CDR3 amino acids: CSVEGSDRGTYGYTF. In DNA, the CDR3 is TGCAGCGTTGAAGGTTCGGACAGGGGGACCTATGGCTACACCTTC.

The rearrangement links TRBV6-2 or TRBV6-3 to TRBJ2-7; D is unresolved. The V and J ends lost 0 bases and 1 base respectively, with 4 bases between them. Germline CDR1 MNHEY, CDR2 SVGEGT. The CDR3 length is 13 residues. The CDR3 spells CASSYSSSYEQYF. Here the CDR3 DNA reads TGTGCCAGCAGTTACTCTTCGTCCTACGAGCAGTACTTC.

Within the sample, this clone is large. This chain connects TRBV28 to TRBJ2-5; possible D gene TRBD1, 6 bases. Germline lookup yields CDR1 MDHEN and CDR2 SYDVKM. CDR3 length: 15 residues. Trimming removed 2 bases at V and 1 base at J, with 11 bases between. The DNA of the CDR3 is TGTGCCAGCAGTTTAATCCAGGGGACCCAAGAGACCCAGTACTTC. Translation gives CASSLIQGTQETQYF.

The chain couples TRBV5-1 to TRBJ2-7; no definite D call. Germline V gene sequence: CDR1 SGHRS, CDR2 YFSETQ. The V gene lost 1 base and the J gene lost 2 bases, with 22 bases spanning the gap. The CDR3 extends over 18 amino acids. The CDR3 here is CASSLWAGFSSSPYEQYF. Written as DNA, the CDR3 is TGCGCCAGCAGCTTGTGGGCAGGATTTTCCTCCTCGCCCTACGAGCAGTACTTC.

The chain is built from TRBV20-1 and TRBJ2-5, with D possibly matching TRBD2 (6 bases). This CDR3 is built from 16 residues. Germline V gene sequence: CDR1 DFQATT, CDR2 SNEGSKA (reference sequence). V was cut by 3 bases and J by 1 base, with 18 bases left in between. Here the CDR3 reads CSASHGGPNLQETQYF. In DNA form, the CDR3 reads TGCAGTGCTAGTCACGGGGGACCCAATCTCCAAGAGACCCAGTACTTC.

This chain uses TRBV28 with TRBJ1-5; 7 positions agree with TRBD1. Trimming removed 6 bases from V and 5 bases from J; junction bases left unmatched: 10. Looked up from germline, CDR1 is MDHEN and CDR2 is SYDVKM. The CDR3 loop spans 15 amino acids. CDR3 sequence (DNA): TGTGCCAGCAGACAGGGGCCTTTGGAACATCAGCCCCAGCATTTT. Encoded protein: CASRQGPLEHQPQHF.

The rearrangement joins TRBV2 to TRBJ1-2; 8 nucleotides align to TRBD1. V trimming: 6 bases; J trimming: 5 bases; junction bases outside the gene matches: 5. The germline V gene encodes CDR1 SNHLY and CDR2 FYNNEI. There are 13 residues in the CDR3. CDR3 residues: CASRTGGEYGYTF. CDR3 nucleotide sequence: TGTGCCAGCAGAACAGGGGGAGAATATGGCTACACCTTC.

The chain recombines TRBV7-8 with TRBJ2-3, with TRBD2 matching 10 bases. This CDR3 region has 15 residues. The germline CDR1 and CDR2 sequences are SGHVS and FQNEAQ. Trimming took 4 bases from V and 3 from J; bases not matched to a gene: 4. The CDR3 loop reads CASSSLAGPTDTQYF. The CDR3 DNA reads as TGTGCCAGCAGCTCACTAGCGGGGCCAACAGATACGCAGTATTTT.

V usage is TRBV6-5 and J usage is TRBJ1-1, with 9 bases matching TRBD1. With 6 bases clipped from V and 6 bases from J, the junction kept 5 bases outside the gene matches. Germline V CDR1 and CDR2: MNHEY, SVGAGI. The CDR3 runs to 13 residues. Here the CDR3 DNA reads TGTGCCAGCAGGACACAGGGGGCCGCTGAAGCTTTCTTT. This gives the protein CASRTQGAAEAFF.

The CDR3 here is CASSSELRGGYTF. DNA for the CDR3: TGTGCCAGCAGTTCCGAGCTTCGGGGAGGCTACACCTTC. This sequence joins TRBV6-5 and TRBJ1-2; D uncertain. The CDR3 totals 13 residues. From germline, CDR1 is MNHEY and CDR2 SVGAGI. Between the trimmed V and J ends, which lost 4 bases and 8 bases, there was a span of 14 bases.

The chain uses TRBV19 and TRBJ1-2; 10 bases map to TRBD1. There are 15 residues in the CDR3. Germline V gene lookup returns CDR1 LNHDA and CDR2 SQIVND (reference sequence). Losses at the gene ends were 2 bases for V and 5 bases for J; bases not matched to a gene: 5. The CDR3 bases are TGTGCCAGTAGTATATATGGGACAGGGGATTATGGCTACACCTTC. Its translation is CASSIYGTGDYGYTF.

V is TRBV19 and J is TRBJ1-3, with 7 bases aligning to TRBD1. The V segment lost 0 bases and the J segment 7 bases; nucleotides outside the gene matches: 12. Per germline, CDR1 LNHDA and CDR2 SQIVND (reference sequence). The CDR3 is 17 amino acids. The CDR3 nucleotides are TGTGCCAGTAGTATAGACGGGACAGCATCCTGGGGGAACACCATATATTTT. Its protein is CASSIDGTASWGNTIYF.

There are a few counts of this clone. This chain's CDR3 is CASSLGGQGPEKLFF. The CDR3 DNA reads as TGTGCCAGCAGTTTAGGAGGACAGGGTCCTGAAAAACTGTTTTTT. This chain uses TRBV28 with TRBJ1-4; 8 bases align to TRBD1. The V and J ends lost 2 bases and 7 bases, in that order; junction bases with no gene match: 6. Per the germline V gene, CDR1 is MDHEN and CDR2 is SYDVKM. The CDR3 spans 15 residues. The whole variable domain, filled in from reference TRBV28 and TRBJ1-4, reads DVKVTQSSRYLVKRTGEKVFLECVQDMDHENMFWYRQDPGLGLRLIYFSYDVKMKEKGDIPEGYSVSREKKERFSLILESASTNQTSMYLCASSLGGQGPEKLFFGSGTQLSVL.

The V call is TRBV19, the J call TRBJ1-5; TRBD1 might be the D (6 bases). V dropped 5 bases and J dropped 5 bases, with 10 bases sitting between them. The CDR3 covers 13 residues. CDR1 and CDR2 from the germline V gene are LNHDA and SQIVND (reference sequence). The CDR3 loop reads CASSGYRDQPQHF. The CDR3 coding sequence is TGTGCCAGTAGTGGTTACAGGGATCAGCCCCAGCATTTT. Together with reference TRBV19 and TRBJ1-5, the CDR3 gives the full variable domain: DGGITQSPKYLFRKEGQNVTLSCEQNLNHDAMYWYRQDPGQGLRLIYYSQIVNDFQKGDIAEGYSVSREKKESFPLTVTSAQKNPTAFYLCASSGYRDQPQHFGDGTRLSIL.

The CDR3 DNA reads as TGCGCCAGCAGCTTGGCAGGGGTCAATGAGCAGTTCTTC. This codes for CASSLAGVNEQFF. The chain recombines TRBV5-1 with TRBJ2-1, with TRBD1 as a possible D gene (6 bases). CDR1 and CDR2 (germline): SGHRS, YFSETQ. This CDR3 has 13 amino acids. V was cut by 0 bases and J by 6 bases, with 7 bases left in between.

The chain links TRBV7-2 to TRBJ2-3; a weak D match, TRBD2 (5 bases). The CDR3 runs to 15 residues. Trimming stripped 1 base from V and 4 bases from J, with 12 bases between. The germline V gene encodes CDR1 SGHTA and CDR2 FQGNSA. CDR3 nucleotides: TGTGCCAGCAGCTTAGGTGGATGGGGAGCAGATACGCAGTATTTT. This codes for CASSLGGWGADTQYF.

The CDR3 region has the DNA TGTGCCACCATGGGACAGGGGGTGGAAAGCACAGATACGCAGTATTTT. It is translated as CATMGQGVESTDTQYF. J is TRBJ2-3 and V is TRBV28, with 11 bases aligning to TRBD1. CDR1 is MDHEN and CDR2 is SYDVKM in the germline V gene. Trimming at V came to 10 bases and at J to 0 bases, leaving 9 bases not matched to a gene. CDR3 length: 16 residues.

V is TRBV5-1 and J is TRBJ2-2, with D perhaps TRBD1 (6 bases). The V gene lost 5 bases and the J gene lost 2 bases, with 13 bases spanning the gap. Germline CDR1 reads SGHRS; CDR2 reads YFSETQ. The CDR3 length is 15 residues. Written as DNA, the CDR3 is TGCGCCAGCAGACACGGACAGATCAACACCGGGGAGCTGTTTTTT. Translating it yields CASRHGQINTGELFF.

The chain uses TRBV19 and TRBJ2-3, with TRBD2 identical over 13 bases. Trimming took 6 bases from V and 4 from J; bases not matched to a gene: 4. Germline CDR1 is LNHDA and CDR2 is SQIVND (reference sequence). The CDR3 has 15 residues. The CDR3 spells CASSPGLAGPDTQYF. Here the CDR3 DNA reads TGTGCCAGTAGCCCGGGACTAGCGGGGCCAGATACGCAGTATTTT.

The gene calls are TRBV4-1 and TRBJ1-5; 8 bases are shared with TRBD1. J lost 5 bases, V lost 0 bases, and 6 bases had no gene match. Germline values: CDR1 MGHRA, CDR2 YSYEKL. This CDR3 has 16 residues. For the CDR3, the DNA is TGCGCCAGCAGCCAAGACGGCGGACAGGGATATCAGCCCCAGCATTTT. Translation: CASSQDGGQGYQPQHF.

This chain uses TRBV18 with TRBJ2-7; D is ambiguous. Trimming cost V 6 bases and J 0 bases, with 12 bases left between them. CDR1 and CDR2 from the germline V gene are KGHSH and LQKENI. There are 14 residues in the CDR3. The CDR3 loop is CASSESGISYEQYF. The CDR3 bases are TGTGCCAGCTCCGAGTCGGGTATCTCCTACGAGCAGTACTTC. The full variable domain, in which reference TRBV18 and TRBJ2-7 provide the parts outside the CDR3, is NAGVMQNPRHLVRRRGQEARLRCSPMKGHSHVYWYRQLPEEGLKFMVYLQKENIIDESGMPKERFSAEFPKEGPSILRIQQVVRGDSAAYFCASSESGISYEQYFGPGTRLTVT.

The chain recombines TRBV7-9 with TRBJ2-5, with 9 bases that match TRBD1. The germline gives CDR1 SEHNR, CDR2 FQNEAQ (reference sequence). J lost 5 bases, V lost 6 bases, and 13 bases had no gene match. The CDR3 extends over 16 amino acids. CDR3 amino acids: CASSSTPGQGLETQYF. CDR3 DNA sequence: TGTGCCAGCAGTTCGACCCCCGGACAGGGGTTGGAGACCCAGTACTTC. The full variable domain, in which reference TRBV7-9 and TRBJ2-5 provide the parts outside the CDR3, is DTGVSQNPRHKITKRGQNVTFRCDPISEHNRLYWYRQTLGQGPEFLTYFQNEAQLEKSRLLSDRFSAERPKGSFSTLEIQRTEQGDSAMYLCASSSTPGQGLETQYFGPGTRLLVL.

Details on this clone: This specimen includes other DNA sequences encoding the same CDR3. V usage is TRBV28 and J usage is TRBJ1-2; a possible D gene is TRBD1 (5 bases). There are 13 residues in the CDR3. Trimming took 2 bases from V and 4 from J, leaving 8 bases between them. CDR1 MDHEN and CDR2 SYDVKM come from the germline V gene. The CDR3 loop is CASSLGQGYGYTF. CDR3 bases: TGTGCCAGCAGTTTAGGTCAGGGCTATGGCTACACCTTC.

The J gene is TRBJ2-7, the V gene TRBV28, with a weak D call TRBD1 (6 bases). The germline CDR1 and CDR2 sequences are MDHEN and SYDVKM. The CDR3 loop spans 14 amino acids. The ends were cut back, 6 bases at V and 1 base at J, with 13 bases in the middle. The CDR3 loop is CASRSGDESYEQYV. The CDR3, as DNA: TGTGCCAGCAGGTCAGGGGACGAATCCTACGAGCAGTACGTC.

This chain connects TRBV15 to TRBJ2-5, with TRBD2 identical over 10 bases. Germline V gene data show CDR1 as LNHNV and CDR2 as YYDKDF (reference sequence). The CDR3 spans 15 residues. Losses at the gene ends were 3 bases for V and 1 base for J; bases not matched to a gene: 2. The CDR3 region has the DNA TGTGCCACCAGCAGCGGACTAGCGGTCCAAGAGACCCAGTACTTC. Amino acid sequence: CATSSGLAVQETQYF.